This T cell receptor beta chain was profiled in a study of Ad26.COV2.S vaccination and SARS-CoV-2 variants. Study results and caveats: Responses of spike-specific T cells (both CD8+ and CD4+) reportedly showed substantial breadth after vaccination.

The CDR3 has 15 residues. Germline CDR1 reads SGHAT; CDR2 reads FQNNGV. Trimming pared 1 base from V and 3 bases from J, leaving 12 bases between. Treatment indicated: some 20 received Ad26.COV2.S at low or high dose, single or two shots; roughly five received placebo; per-sample allocation not given. Sampling occurred on day 63 after the first vaccine or placebo injection. A remark on this clone: Its antigen is unidentified.

Generated by immunoSEQ multiplex PCR, the TCRdb table keeps only in-frame clones and is missing some. Among more than 400,000 clones listed, 90% were seen once. This chain links TRBV11-2 with TRBJ2-5; D might be TRBD2 (6 bases). The source of this sequence is a person between 18 and 60 years old who received the Ad26.COV2.S COVID-19 vaccine or a placebo. The source was peripheral blood, collected in a trial of Ad26.COV2.S vaccine versus placebo. CDR3 sequence: CASSLAGAPKETQYF. The CDR3 coding sequence is TGTGCCAGCAGCTTAGCGGGAGCTCCCAAAGAGACCCAGTACTTC.